Listed below are T cell receptor beta chains from one sample, sequenced in a study of blood T cell repertoires in COVID-19. TCRdb's table, derived via immunoSEQ multiplex PCR, lists solely in-frame clones and lacks some. The table records over 70,000 clones, approximately 85% of them present only once. Sequenced: peripheral blood. These receptors were collected from a man aged 55 to 70 with COVID-19, enrolled during active disease. Each CDR3 is given with its conserved first and last residue. The D gene is left open where the match is weak. Clone size appears in some rows only: once, few, many, or a class for an expanded clone.

v_call: TRBV7-9
clone_size: many
j_call: TRBJ2-5
d_call: .
cdr3_aa: CASSLGPGDGETQYF
cdr3_nt: TGTGCCAGCAGCTTAGGGCCCGGGGATGGGGAGACCCAGTACTTC

v_call: TRBV7-6
clone_size: .
j_call: TRBJ2-3
d_call: TRBD1
cdr3_aa: CASSSIRGGQGRDTQYF
cdr3_nt: TGTGCCAGCAGTTCGATCCGCGGGGGACAGGGGAGAGATACGCAGTATTTT

v_call: TRBV6-4
clone_size: .
j_call: TRBJ1-1
d_call: .
cdr3_aa: CASNLWSGGTEAFF
cdr3_nt: TGTGCCAGCAATTTATGGTCTGGAGGCACTGAAGCTTTCTTT

v_call: TRBV4-2
clone_size: few
j_call: TRBJ1-1
d_call: .
cdr3_aa: CASSQVSGARAEAFF
cdr3_nt: TGTGCCAGCAGCCAAGTGAGCGGGGCGCGGGCTGAAGCTTTCTTT

v_call: TRBV19
clone_size: once
j_call: TRBJ1-4
d_call: .
cdr3_aa: CASTPGSGGANEKLFF
cdr3_nt: TGTGCCAGTACCCCTGGATCCGGAGGGGCTAATGAAAAACTGTTTTTT

v_call: TRBV27
clone_size: .
j_call: TRBJ1-2
d_call: .
cdr3_aa: CASSPRGGDHGYTF
cdr3_nt: TGTGCCAGCAGTCCCCGGGGGGGCGATCATGGCTACACCTTC

v_call: TRBV19
clone_size: .
j_call: TRBJ1-5
d_call: TRBD1
cdr3_aa: CASSTRDRGYQPQHF
cdr3_nt: TGTGCCAGTAGTACCAGGGACAGGGGATATCAGCCCCAGCATTTT

v_call: TRBV19
clone_size: .
j_call: TRBJ2-3
d_call: TRBD2
cdr3_aa: CASRDLGAGGGTDTQYF
cdr3_nt: TGTGCCAGTCGGGACTTGGGGGCGGGGGGAGGAACAGATACGCAGTATTTT

v_call: TRBV19
clone_size: .
j_call: TRBJ1-5
d_call: TRBD1
cdr3_aa: CACRDRVGNQPQHF
cdr3_nt: TGTGCCTGCCGGGACAGGGTTGGCAATCAGCCCCAGCATTTT

v_call: TRBV11-2
clone_size: .
j_call: TRBJ1-2
d_call: TRBD1
cdr3_aa: CASSTTGTANYGYTF
cdr3_nt: TGTGCCAGCAGCACAACGGGGACAGCAAACTATGGCTACACCTTC

v_call: TRBV6-5
clone_size: .
j_call: TRBJ1-6
d_call: .
cdr3_aa: CASSRLPRSPLHF
cdr3_nt: TGTGCCAGCAGCCGACTCCCCCGGTCACCCCTCCACTTT

v_call: TRBV9
clone_size: .
j_call: TRBJ1-6
d_call: TRBD1
cdr3_aa: CASSTGQGGNSPLHF
cdr3_nt: TGTGCCAGCAGCACGGGACAGGGAGGTAATTCACCCCTCCACTTT

v_call: TRBV5-1
clone_size: .
j_call: TRBJ2-1
d_call: .
cdr3_aa: CASSFYFSSYNEQFF
cdr3_nt: TGCGCCAGCAGCTTTTATTTCAGCTCCTACAATGAGCAGTTCTTC

v_call: TRBV4-1
clone_size: .
j_call: TRBJ2-5
d_call: TRBD1
cdr3_aa: CASSRGQGQETQYF
cdr3_nt: TGCGCCAGCAGCCGAGGACAGGGGCAAGAGACCCAGTACTTC

v_call: TRBV6-5
clone_size: once
j_call: TRBJ2-7
d_call: TRBD1
cdr3_aa: CASSYSDRDGEQYF
cdr3_nt: TGTGCCAGCAGTTACTCGGACAGGGATGGGGAGCAGTACTTC

v_call: TRBV10-3
clone_size: .
j_call: TRBJ2-3
d_call: TRBD2
cdr3_aa: CALSGGGTSGGPTDTQYF
cdr3_nt: TGTGCCCTCAGTGGGGGGGGGACTAGCGGGGGCCCCACAGATACGCAGTATTTT

v_call: TRBV4-2
clone_size: .
j_call: TRBJ2-2
d_call: .
cdr3_aa: CASSQDRGRGTGELFF
cdr3_nt: TGTGCCAGCAGCCAAGATCGGGGCAGGGGAACCGGGGAGCTGTTTTTT

v_call: TRBV6-5
clone_size: .
j_call: TRBJ2-3
d_call: TRBD2
cdr3_aa: CASTGLAGDTQYF
cdr3_nt: TGTGCCAGCACCGGACTAGCGGGTGACACGCAGTATTTT

v_call: TRBV9
clone_size: few
j_call: TRBJ2-2
d_call: TRBD1
cdr3_aa: CASSPPSPGTGVGELFF
cdr3_nt: TGTGCCAGCAGCCCTCCTTCCCCCGGGACAGGGGTAGGGGAGCTGTTTTTT

v_call: TRBV5-1
clone_size: .
j_call: TRBJ2-2
d_call: .
cdr3_aa: CASRSGLANTGELFF
cdr3_nt: TGCGCCAGCAGATCGGGACTCGCGAACACCGGGGAGCTGTTTTTT